One sample yielded the 31 T cell receptor beta chains listed below, sequenced in a study of CD8 T cells in ankylosing spondylitis. Whole-study results and caveats: About 8 highly homologous variants formed a TCR beta motif that appeared characteristic of ankylosing spondylitis blood.

Their antigen targets remain unknown. Using its own MiXCR run on the 5' RACE reads, TCRdb lists one record per CDR3 protein. The sample carries roughly 670,000 distinct CDR3 sequences, 15% to 20% recorded once. The source material was blood, either unsorted or a sorted T cell fraction (not recorded which). These receptors came from a male donor with ankylosing spondylitis.

This clonotype was found a few times. The chain couples TRBV27 to TRBJ1-6; a possible D gene is TRBD1 (6 bases). The CDR3 is 15 amino acids. Trimming removed 5 bases from V and 6 bases from J, with 14 bases in between. Germline-derived CDR1 and CDR2 are MNHEY and SMNVEV (reference sequence). DNA for the CDR3: TGTGCCAGCAGTCCGGGACCCAGGGGTAATTCACCCCTCCACTTT. Translated: CASSPGPRGNSPLHF.

This clonotype was seen many times. The J gene is TRBJ2-7, the V gene TRBV20-1, with a weak D call TRBD1 (6 bases). The length of the CDR3 is 14 residues. Germline V CDR1 and CDR2: DFQATT, SNEGSKA (reference sequence). V was pared by 3 bases and J by 2 bases, with 14 bases between. The CDR3 DNA is TGCAGTGCTAGGCGGGCAGGGGTGACCTACGAGCAGTACTTC. It specifies CSARRAGVTYEQYF.

The chain has TRBV19 and TRBJ2-5, with 13 nucleotides matching TRBD2. CDR1 is LNHDA, CDR2 SQIVND, per germline (reference sequence). V lost 3 bases to trimming and J lost 5 bases; unmatched junction nucleotides: 9. CDR3 length equals 17 residues. DNA of the CDR3: TGTGCCAGTAGTATTCAGACTAGCGGGGGGCCAGGGGAGACCCAGTACTTC. Translating gives CASSIQTSGGPGETQYF.

This clonotype was seen only a few times. The V call is TRBV20-1, the J call TRBJ2-7, with TRBD1 identical over 9 bases. With 0 bases clipped from V and 6 bases from J, the junction kept 9 bases outside the gene matches. The length of the CDR3 is 15 residues. Germline lookup yields CDR1 DFQATT and CDR2 SNEGSKA (reference sequence). CDR3 DNA sequence: TGCAGTGCTAGAGATCTTGGGACAGGGAGTGCCGAGCAGTACTTC. As protein: CSARDLGTGSAEQYF.

The sample holds a few counts of this clonotype. The V and J genes are TRBV5-1 and TRBJ2-1, with 7 bases aligning to TRBD1. V trimming: 4 bases; J trimming: 7 bases; junction bases outside the gene matches: 8. Germline CDR1 and CDR2: SGHRS and YFSETQ. The length of the CDR3 is 14 residues. Here the CDR3 reads CASSPGQIRNEQFF. DNA for the CDR3: TGCGCCAGCAGCCCGGGACAGATCCGAAATGAGCAGTTCTTC.

The genes are TRBV6-2 or TRBV6-3 and TRBJ2-7; 12 nucleotides match TRBD2. From germline, CDR1 is MNHEY and CDR2 SVGEGT. The CDR3 has 15 amino acids. V shed 6 bases, J shed 5 bases, and the junction held 8 bases outside the gene matches. The CDR3 loop reads CASRRLAGDLDEQYF. The CDR3 DNA reads TGTGCCAGCAGGAGACTAGCGGGAGATCTCGACGAGCAGTACTTC.

This clonotype was observed a handful of times. This chain connects TRBV6-1 to TRBJ2-5, with 11 positions matching TRBD2. CDR1 is MNHNS, CDR2 SASEGT, per germline. The CDR3 has 15 residues. After removal of 7 bases from V and 5 bases from J, the junction contained 9 bases not matched to a gene. CDR3 protein: CASTPASGRRETQYF. The CDR3 coding sequence is TGTGCCAGCACCCCAGCTAGCGGGAGGCGGGAGACCCAGTACTTC.

As for this clonotype: Given a much more abundant clone one base away, this may be a read error. As DNA, the CDR3 is TGCAGTGCTAGAGTCCGGGGGAAGGTGTCGGATACGCAGTATTTT. It encodes CSARVRGKVSDTQYF. The J gene is TRBJ2-3, the V gene TRBV20-1, with a weak D call TRBD2 (6 bases). Germline V gene lookup returns CDR1 DFQATT and CDR2 SNEGSKA (reference sequence). The CDR3 contains 15 residues. The ends were cut back, 1 base at V and 6 bases at J, with 17 bases in the middle.

This clonotype was detected only a few times. The rearrangement links TRBV20-1 to TRBJ1-2; D not resolved. Trimming removed 4 bases at V and 4 bases at J, with 10 bases between. Germline V gives CDR1 DFQATT, CDR2 SNEGSKA (reference sequence). The CDR3 covers 12 residues. CDR3 sequence: CSAIIISYGYTF. The CDR3 DNA follows: TGCAGTGCTATCATCATTTCCTATGGCTACACCTTC.

This clonotype was seen a handful of times. The chain joins TRBV7-2 to TRBJ2-5; tentatively, D is TRBD2 (6 bases). Germline CDR1 is SGHTA and CDR2 is FQGNSA. Deletions cut 0 bases from V and 2 bases from J, with 13 bases between. This CDR3 region has 16 residues. CDR3 bases: TGTGCCAGCAGCTTAGCAGCCATGGGGGGTCAAGAGACCCAGTACTTC. It encodes CASSLAAMGGQETQYF.

This sequence joins TRBV30 and TRBJ2-3; D possibly corresponds to TRBD2 (5 bases). There are 15 residues in the CDR3. The germline V and J ends were trimmed by 0 bases and 0 bases, with 10 bases remaining between them. The germline CDR1 and CDR2 sequences are GTSNPN and SVGIG (reference sequence). CDR3 coding DNA: TGTGCCTGGAGTGTATCGAGGACTAGCACAGATACGCAGTATTTT. Amino acid sequence: CAWSVSRTSTDTQYF.

This clonotype turned up a few times. This chain links TRBV12-3 or TRBV12-4 with TRBJ1-2, with no clear D. The V gene lost 2 bases and the J gene lost 3 bases, with 10 bases spanning the gap. The CDR3 runs 14 residues. This chain's CDR3 is CASSLWREDYGYTF. CDR3 bases: TGTGCCAGCAGTTTATGGCGTGAGGACTATGGCTACACCTTC.

The chain joins TRBV12-3 or TRBV12-4 to TRBJ1-5; 11 bases match TRBD1. The CDR3 runs to 15 residues. Trimming at V came to 5 bases and at J to 5 bases, leaving 5 bases not matched to a gene. The CDR3 spells CASSISDRGHQPQHF. The CDR3 region has the DNA TGTGCCAGCAGTATATCGGACAGGGGGCATCAGCCCCAGCATTTT.

The chain recombines TRBV25-1 with TRBJ2-7; D might be TRBD1 (5 bases). The CDR3 loop spans 16 amino acids. CDR1 is MGHDK and CDR2 is SYGVNS in the germline V gene. The germline V and J ends were trimmed by 2 bases and 4 bases, with 18 bases remaining between them. The CDR3 nucleotides are TGTGCCAGCAGTGAACATGGGGCCCGGCGCGAATACGAGCAGTACTTC. As protein: CASSEHGARREYEQYF.

The chain is built from TRBV4-2 and TRBJ1-1; perhaps TRBD1 as D (5 bases). The CDR3 has 17 amino acids. Per the germline V gene, CDR1 is LGHNA and CDR2 is YNFKEQ. Trimming pared 0 bases from V and 8 bases from J, leaving 22 bases between. CDR3 bases: TGTGCCAGCAGCCAAGATCGATTGAGGGAAGGGGCTCTGGAAGCTTTCTTT. The encoded protein is CASSQDRLREGALEAFF.

The V and J genes are TRBV7-2 and TRBJ2-7, with 9 bases identical to TRBD1. The J segment lost 0 bases and the V segment lost 0 bases, leaving 3 bases of the junction unmatched. There are 16 residues in the CDR3. Germline-derived CDR1 and CDR2 are SGHTA and FQGNSA. CDR3 sequence: CASSLAPGQGSYEQYF. DNA for the CDR3: TGTGCCAGCAGCTTAGCACCGGGACAGGGCTCCTACGAGCAGTACTTC.

This sequence joins TRBV2 and TRBJ2-2; the match to TRBD2 covers 8 bases. CDR1 and CDR2 (germline): SNHLY, FYNNEI. J lost 7 bases, V lost 4 bases, and 8 bases had no gene match. The CDR3 runs 15 residues. The CDR3 DNA is TGTGCCAGCAGTGTGAATAGCGGGGACTTCGGGGAGCTGTTTTTT. It is translated as CASSVNSGDFGELFF.

This sequence joins TRBV7-9 and TRBJ1-2, with D uncertain. Deletions cut 5 bases from V and 4 bases from J, with 17 bases between. Germline loops: CDR1 SEHNR, CDR2 FQNEAQ (reference sequence). The CDR3 spans 15 residues. This CDR3 reads CASSPTDRTGYGYTF. As DNA, the CDR3 is TGTGCCAGCAGCCCAACGGACCGCACTGGCTATGGCTACACCTTC. Using reference TRBV7-9 and TRBJ1-2 for the parts outside the CDR3, the full variable domain is DTGVSQNPRHKITKRGQNVTFRCDPISEHNRLYWYRQTLGQGPEFLTYFQNEAQLEKSRLLSDRFSAERPKGSFSTLEIQRTEQGDSAMYLCASSPTDRTGYGYTFGSGTRLTVV.

A few counts support this clonotype. This chain uses TRBV14 with TRBJ2-1, with D perhaps TRBD2 (5 bases). Between the trimmed V and J ends, which lost 3 bases and 6 bases, there was a span of 18 bases. Germline CDR1 and CDR2: SGHDN and FVKESK. CDR3 size: 16 residues. The CDR3 sequence: CASSQALGRRGNEQFF. Here the CDR3 DNA reads TGTGCCAGCAGCCAGGCACTAGGACGACGGGGCAATGAGCAGTTCTTC.

This chain links TRBV5-1 with TRBJ2-2; 8 positions match TRBD2. Trimming removed 4 bases from V and 5 bases from J; junction bases left unmatched: 7. Germline V gene data show CDR1 as SGHRS and CDR2 as YFSETQ. The length of the CDR3 is 15 residues. In DNA, the CDR3 is TGCGCCAGCAGCGCGACTAGCGACAAAACCGGGGAGCTGTTTTTT. It encodes CASSATSDKTGELFF.

This clonotype has at least ten counts. The junction does not match germline at one end; this may be a read error. This sequence joins TRBV5-1 and TRBJ2-1, with 11 bases identical to TRBD1. The germline gives CDR1 SGHRS, CDR2 YFSETQ. The length of the CDR3 is 14 residues. The CDR3 nucleotides read TGTGCCAGCAGTTTGGGGACAGGGGGCAATGAGCAGTTCTTC. Residues: CASSLGTGGNEQFF.

The chain is built from TRBV20-1 and TRBJ2-7; 7 bases match TRBD2. This CDR3 is 15 amino acids long. Germline V lookup: CDR1 DFQATT, CDR2 SNEGSKA (reference sequence). The ends lost 3 bases at V and 3 bases at J; junction bases unmatched: 11. CDR3 sequence (DNA): TGCAGTGCTAGTTCGGCTAGCGGATTAAACTACGAGCAGTACTTC. Translated, it gives CSASSASGLNYEQYF.

This chain connects TRBV5-1 to TRBJ1-6, with D uncertain. Trimming removed 1 base from V and 6 bases from J, with 8 bases in between. Looked up from germline, CDR1 is SGHRS and CDR2 is YFSETQ. The CDR3 runs 14 residues. CDR3 sequence (DNA): TGCGCCAGCAGCTTGTCGGGCGGTAATTCACCCCTCCACTTT. It encodes CASSLSGGNSPLHF.

The sample holds a few counts of this clonotype. This chain joins TRBV25-1 and TRBJ2-5; D gene ambiguous. Germline CDR1 and CDR2: MGHDK and SYGVNS. V lost 1 base to trimming and J lost 8 bases, with 14 bases between them. CDR3 length equals 14 residues. The CDR3 spells CASSESDTRGTQYF. Written as DNA, the CDR3 is TGTGCCAGCAGTGAATCTGACACGAGAGGAACCCAGTACTTC.

This clonotype was observed once. This chain links TRBV6-5 with TRBJ1-1; 8 bases match TRBD1. Germline V gene sequence: CDR1 MNHEY, CDR2 SVGAGI. CDR3 length: 14 residues. J lost 6 bases, V lost 7 bases, and 10 bases had no gene match. Written as DNA, the CDR3 is TGTGCCAGCAAGTTTACAGGGGGTGGATCTGAAGCTTTCTTT. Translated: CASKFTGGGSEAFF.

For this clonotype: One junction end disagrees with the germline gene, perhaps due to a read error. The chain couples TRBV12-3 or TRBV12-4 to TRBJ2-3; TRBD2 matches 12 bases. This CDR3 region has 13 residues. Here the CDR3 DNA reads TGTGCCAGCAGTCCAAAACTAGCGGGAGGCCCCGATTTC. Amino acid sequence: CASSPKLAGGPDF.

This clonotype was seen more than once but under ten times. V usage is TRBV5-1 and J usage is TRBJ1-1; a possible D gene is TRBD1 (6 bases). This CDR3 contains 14 residues. V dropped 4 bases and J dropped 10 bases, with 20 bases sitting between them. Germline V gene sequence: CDR1 SGHRS, CDR2 YFSETQ. The CDR3 region has the DNA TGCGCCAGCAGCATAACCGGGACAAACGGTGGAGCTTTCTTT. Its translation is CASSITGTNGGAFF.

This clonotype came up many times. This rearrangement joins TRBV5-6 to TRBJ2-7; D uncertain. This CDR3 has 14 amino acids. Trimming pared 1 base from V and 0 bases from J, leaving 8 bases between. Looked up from germline, CDR1 is SGHDT and CDR2 is YYEEEE. CDR3 coding DNA: TGTGCCAGCAGCTTGACGGAGAGCTCCTACGAGCAGTACTTC. It specifies CASSLTESSYEQYF.

The V gene is TRBV25-1, the J gene TRBJ2-7; tentatively, D is TRBD1 (6 bases). The CDR3 sequence is 12 residues long. V gave up 10 bases and J gave up 3 bases, with 13 bases separating them. From germline, CDR1 is MGHDK and CDR2 SYGVNS. The CDR3 reads CATQKQGYEQYF. The CDR3 DNA reads TGTGCCACCCAGAAACAGGGCTACGAGCAGTACTTC.

This clonotype has only a few counts. The rearrangement joins TRBV4-1 to TRBJ2-5; D is tentatively TRBD1 or TRBD2 (5 bases each). The germline V gene has CDR1 MGHRA and CDR2 YSYEKL. Trimming took off 8 bases at V and 4 bases at J, with 20 bases between the two ends. This CDR3 has 15 residues. The CDR3 loop reads CASALGPPDLETQYF. The DNA of the CDR3 is TGCGCCAGCGCCCTGGGACCCCCAGATTTAGAGACCCAGTACTTC.

The V and J genes are TRBV11-2 and TRBJ2-3, with no clear D. Germline V gene sequence: CDR1 SGHAT, CDR2 FQNNGV. Deletions cut 5 bases from V and 3 bases from J, with 15 bases between. The CDR3 runs 15 residues. The CDR3 bases are TGTGCCAGCAGCCTTAGTCCCCTCCGAACAGATACGCAGTATTTT. It specifies CASSLSPLRTDTQYF.